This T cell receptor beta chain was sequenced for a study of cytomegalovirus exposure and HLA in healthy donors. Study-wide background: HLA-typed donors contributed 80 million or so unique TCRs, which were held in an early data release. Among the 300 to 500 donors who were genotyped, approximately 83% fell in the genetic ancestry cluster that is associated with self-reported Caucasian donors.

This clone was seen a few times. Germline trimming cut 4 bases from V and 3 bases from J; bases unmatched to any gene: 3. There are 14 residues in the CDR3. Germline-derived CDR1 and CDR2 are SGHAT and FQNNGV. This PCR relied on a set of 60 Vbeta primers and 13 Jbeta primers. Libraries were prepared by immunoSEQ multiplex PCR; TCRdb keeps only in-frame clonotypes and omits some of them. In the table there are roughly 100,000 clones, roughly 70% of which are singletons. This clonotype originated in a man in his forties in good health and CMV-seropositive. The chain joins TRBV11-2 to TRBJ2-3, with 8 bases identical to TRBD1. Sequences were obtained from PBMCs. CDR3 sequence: CASSYRTGTDTQYF. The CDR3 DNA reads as TGTGCCAGCAGCTACCGGACAGGGACAGATACGCAGTATTTT.